Below, 7 T cell receptor beta chains from the same sample are listed, as sequenced in a study of blood T cell repertoires in COVID-19. Generated by immunoSEQ multiplex PCR, the TCRdb table keeps only in-frame clones and is missing some. The sample consists of about 95,000 clones, roughly 80% of them appearing once. The sequencing sample was made of peripheral blood. The receptors were sampled from a man at least 80 years old with COVID-19, enrolled during active disease.

V is TRBV27 and J is TRBJ1-5; 11 positions agree with TRBD1. This CDR3 region has 15 residues. Trimming took 6 bases from V and 3 from J; bases not matched to a gene: 4. In germline, CDR1 is MNHEY, CDR2 SMNVEV (reference sequence). CDR3 DNA sequence: TGTGCCAGCAGCTGGACAGGGGGCGTCAATCAGCCCCAGCATTTT. This codes for CASSWTGGVNQPQHF.

This sequence joins TRBV12-3 or TRBV12-4 and TRBJ1-5; D call uncertain. CDR3 length: 12 residues. V was shortened by 7 bases and J by 3 bases, with 7 bases between the two germline ends. In nucleotides, the CDR3 is TGTGCCAGCACGCGGGACAATCAGCCCCAGCATTTT. It is translated as CASTRDNQPQHF.

J is TRBJ2-5 and V is TRBV3-1 (or the pseudogene TRBV3-2); 11 bases match TRBD1. V dropped 8 bases and J dropped 5; count of bases not matched to a gene: 7. This CDR3 has 14 residues. CDR1 and CDR2 (germline): LGHDT, YNNKEL (reference sequence). The CDR3 reads CASRWTGGDETQYF. The CDR3 DNA follows: TGTGCCAGCCGTTGGACAGGGGGCGATGAGACCCAGTACTTC.

This chain links TRBV7-2 with TRBJ2-1, with 9 nucleotides matching TRBD2. CDR1 and CDR2 (germline): SGHTA, FQGNSA. The CDR3 consists of 15 residues. Trimming took 2 bases from V and 4 from J; bases not matched to a gene: 3. The CDR3 DNA is TGTGCCAGCAGCTTAAGAAGCGGGGGGTACAATGAGCAGTTCTTC. The encoded protein is CASSLRSGGYNEQFF. Full variable domain (missing parts from reference TRBV7-2 and TRBJ2-1): GAGVSQSPSNKVTEKGKDVELRCDPISGHTALYWYRQSLGQGLEFLIYFQGNSAPDKSGLPSDRFSAERTGGSVSTLTIQRTQQEDSAVYLCASSLRSGGYNEQFFGPGTRLTVL.

The V call is TRBV30, the J call TRBJ1-1; D gene unclear. This CDR3 is 14 amino acids long. The V end was cut by 5 bases, the J end by 5 bases, with 18 bases between. CDR1 is GTSNPN, CDR2 SVGIG, per germline (reference sequence). The CDR3 DNA reads TGTGCCTGGTTTCGGGTTCGAGTTCGGACTGAAGCTTTCTTT. As protein: CAWFRVRVRTEAFF.

This chain joins TRBV3-1 (or the pseudogene TRBV3-2) and TRBJ1-2, with D unclear. Trimming removed 2 bases from V and 3 bases from J, with 4 bases in between. The CDR3 sequence is 12 residues long. Germline CDR1 is LGHDT and CDR2 is YNNKEL (reference sequence). CDR3 in DNA: TGTGCCAGCAGCCAAAGAGACTATGGCTACACCTTC. This sequence encodes CASSQRDYGYTF.

The chain employs TRBV12-3 or TRBV12-4 and TRBJ1-2; D unresolved. The V end was cut by 2 bases, the J end by 8 bases, with 9 bases between. CDR3 length equals 12 residues. The CDR3 reads CASSLSFFGYTF. In DNA form, the CDR3 reads TGTGCCAGCAGTTTATCCTTCTTCGGCTACACCTTC.